One and the same sample provided the 22 T cell receptor beta chains below, sequenced in a study of monozygotic twins with inflammatory bowel disease. TCRdb reprocessed the 5' RACE reads; each CDR3 protein has one entry and no DNA is given. The repertoire table contains roughly 160,000 distinct CDR3 sequences. Material: blood. The receptors come from a human donor with ulcerative colitis or Crohn's disease, or a healthy co-twin of an affected twin (not recorded which).

This rearrangement joins TRBV7-2 to TRBJ2-1; TCRdb's D call, TRBD1, is unchecked because there is no DNA. This CDR3 region has 15 residues. CDR1 and CDR2 (germline): SGHTA, FQGNSA. The CDR3: CASSPGGGIYNEQFF.

The gene calls are TRBV5-5 and TRBJ1-5. This CDR3 is 17 amino acids long. CDR1 and CDR2 from the germline V gene are SGHKS and YYEKEE (reference sequence). CDR3 loop: CASSFEPLEYSNQPQHF.

The chain uses TRBV9 and TRBJ2-1; TCRdb's D gene call, TRBD2, goes unchecked for lack of DNA. The CDR3 length is 19 residues. Germline CDR1 reads SGDLS; CDR2 reads YYNGEE. CDR3 loop: CASSAFIAGGPSRSNEQFF.

This chain links TRBV20-1 with TRBJ2-7; TCRdb lists TRBD1, though no DNA is available to test this call. This CDR3 region has 12 residues. Germline V gene sequence: CDR1 DFQATT, CDR2 SNEGSKA (reference sequence). The chain's CDR3 is CGIGGWGYEQYF.

The chain has TRBV6-5 and TRBJ1-6; checking the TCRdb D call of TRBD1 is not possible without DNA. CDR3 length: 15 amino acids. The germline V gene has CDR1 MNHEY and CDR2 SVGAGI. CDR3 amino acids: CASSFSQGRNSPLHF.

V and J are TRBV20-1 and TRBJ1-5; TCRdb proposes TRBD1, but this gene call is untestable without DNA. CDR1 is DFQATT and CDR2 is SNEGSKA in the germline V gene (reference sequence). The CDR3 is 13 residues long. This CDR3 is CSASRGSNQPQHF.

This CDR3 reads CASSLGTSGALAKNIQYF. V and J are TRBV11-2 and TRBJ2-4; the TRBD2 assignment by TCRdb is unverifiable without DNA. CDR3 length: 18 amino acids. The V gene's germline CDR1 is SGHAT and CDR2 FQNNGV.

J is TRBJ2-2 and V is TRBV5-1. Germline CDR1 and CDR2: SGHRS and YFSETQ. The CDR3 contains 15 residues. This CDR3 is CASADGLRETGELFF.

The rearrangement uses TRBV5-6 and TRBJ2-7. The CDR3 is 12 residues long. The germline gives CDR1 SGHDT, CDR2 YYEEEE. CDR3 amino acids: CASSLLRYEQYF.

The V gene is TRBV20-1, the J gene TRBJ2-3. The CDR3 is made up of 14 amino acids. CDR1 is DFQATT, CDR2 SNEGSKA, per germline (reference sequence). The CDR3 sequence is CSAREPGSTDTQYF.

V usage is TRBV20-1 and J usage is TRBJ1-2; TCRdb proposes TRBD1, but this gene call is untestable without DNA. Germline V gene sequence: CDR1 DFQATT, CDR2 SNEGSKA (reference sequence). The CDR3 contains 11 residues. The CDR3: CSRYRDNGYTF.

The chain uses TRBV5-8 and TRBJ2-7; the D call from TCRdb, TRBD1, cannot be confirmed without DNA. This CDR3 is 15 amino acids long. Germline V gene sequence: CDR1 SGHTS, CDR2 YDEGEE. The CDR3 region is CASSFWDRGVHEQYF.

J is TRBJ2-7 and V is TRBV19; the TCRdb D gene call, TRBD1, has no DNA to confirm it. This CDR3 is built from 14 residues. The V gene's germline CDR1 is LNHDA and CDR2 SQIVND (reference sequence). CDR3: CASMGRGSGYEQYF.

This CDR3 reads CSARGGWQGNQPQHF. V usage is TRBV20-1 and J usage is TRBJ1-5. The germline gives CDR1 DFQATT, CDR2 SNEGSKA (reference sequence). There are 15 residues in the CDR3.

The V gene is TRBV19, the J gene TRBJ1-2; TCRdb's D gene call, TRBD1, goes unchecked for lack of DNA. CDR1 and CDR2 (germline): LNHDA, SQIVND (reference sequence). The CDR3 length is 16 residues. The CDR3 loop reads CASSKGSSRVDGGYTF.

The gene calls are TRBV3-1 and TRBJ2-3; there is no DNA to check the TCRdb D call of TRBD1. Germline values: CDR1 LGHDT, CDR2 YNNKEL (reference sequence). The CDR3 consists of 16 residues. CDR3 loop: CASSSYPDRRGDTQYF.

The chain joins TRBV12-3 or TRBV12-4 to TRBJ2-3. The CDR3 sequence is 15 residues long. The chain's CDR3 is CASSTLLGGTDTQYF.

The chain has TRBV28 and TRBJ2-5; TCRdb designates TRBD1, a call that cannot be tested without DNA. The CDR3 runs to 14 residues. Germline lookup yields CDR1 MDHEN and CDR2 SYDVKM. The CDR3 reads CASRRTGVQETQYF.

This chain joins TRBV29-1 and TRBJ2-7; TCRdb calls TRBD2, which cannot be checked without DNA. Germline V gene sequence: CDR1 SQVTM, CDR2 ANQGSEA. The CDR3 runs to 13 residues. CDR3 region: CSAGGGSQYEQYF.

The V and J genes are TRBV12-3 or TRBV12-4 and TRBJ2-2; TCRdb calls TRBD1, which cannot be checked without DNA. The CDR3 is 17 residues long. The CDR3 spells CASSLEHGALNTGELFF.

This rearrangement joins TRBV20-1 to TRBJ1-5. The CDR3 sequence is 14 residues long. Germline values: CDR1 DFQATT, CDR2 SNEGSKA (reference sequence). The chain's CDR3 is CSARDRQGLQPQHF.

This chain connects TRBV7-9 to TRBJ2-7. The germline V gene has CDR1 SEHNR and CDR2 FQNEAQ (reference sequence). The CDR3 spans 12 residues. The CDR3 loop is CASRRDTYEQYF.